The clone carrying this T cell receptor beta chain was found many times. As yet, its antigen is unknown. With template switching, a universal primer site was added, and the cDNA carried unique molecular identifiers. TCRdb redid the calling of the 5' RACE reads with MiXCR, one entry per CDR3 protein. The table includes about 500,000 distinct CDR3 sequences, around an eighth detected once. With 4 bases removed from V and 1 base from J, the gap between germline ends came to 14 bases. Germline V lookup: CDR1 SQVTM, CDR2 ANQGSEA. This CDR3 is 14 amino acids long. The sample belongs to a study of identical twins. Study-wide findings and caveats: Twin-shared out-of-frame alpha sequences were enriched for low generation probability. A lower insertion count was a feature of abundant cord blood beta clonotypes, with no such feature in memory repertoires.

The sample was also reused in another study, on yellow fever vaccine responses in identical twins.

The rearrangement links TRBV29-1 to TRBJ2-7, with D perhaps matching TRBD1 or TRBD2 (5 bases each). Sequencing was done on a sample of CD4+ T cells sorted from blood. The clonotype was recovered from a young woman in good health. The CDR3 region is CSVGPLEGSYEQYF. The CDR3 nucleotides are TGCAGCGTTGGACCTTTAGAGGGGTCCTACGAGCAGTACTTC.